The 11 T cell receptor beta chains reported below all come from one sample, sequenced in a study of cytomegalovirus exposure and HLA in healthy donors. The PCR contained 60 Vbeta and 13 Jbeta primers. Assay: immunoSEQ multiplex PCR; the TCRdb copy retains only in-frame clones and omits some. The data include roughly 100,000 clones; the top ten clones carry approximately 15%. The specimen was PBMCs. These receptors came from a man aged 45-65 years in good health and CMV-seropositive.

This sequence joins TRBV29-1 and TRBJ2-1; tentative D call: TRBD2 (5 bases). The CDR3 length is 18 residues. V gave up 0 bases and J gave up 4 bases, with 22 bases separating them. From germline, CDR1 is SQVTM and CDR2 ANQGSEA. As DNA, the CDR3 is TGCAGCGTTGAAGAGGTGAGGACTTCCGAAATCCCATACAATGAGCAGTTCTTC. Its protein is CSVEEVRTSEIPYNEQFF.

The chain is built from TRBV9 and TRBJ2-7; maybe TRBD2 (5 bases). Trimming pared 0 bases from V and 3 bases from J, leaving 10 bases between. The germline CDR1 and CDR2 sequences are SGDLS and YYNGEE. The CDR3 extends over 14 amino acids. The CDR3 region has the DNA TGTGCCAGCAGCGTAGTATCTGGGAGCTACGAGCAGTACTTC. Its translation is CASSVVSGSYEQYF.

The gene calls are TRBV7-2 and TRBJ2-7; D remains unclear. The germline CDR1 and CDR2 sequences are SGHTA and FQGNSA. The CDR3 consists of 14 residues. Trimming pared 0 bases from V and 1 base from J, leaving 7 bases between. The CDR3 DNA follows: TGTGCCAGCAGCTTAGCGCGTATATCCTACGAGCAGTACTTC. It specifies CASSLARISYEQYF.

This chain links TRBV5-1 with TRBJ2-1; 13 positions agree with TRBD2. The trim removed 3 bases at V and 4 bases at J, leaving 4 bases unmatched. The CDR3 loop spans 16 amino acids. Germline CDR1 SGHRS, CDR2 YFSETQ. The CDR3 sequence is CASSWRTSGGYNEQFF. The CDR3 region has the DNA TGCGCCAGCAGCTGGAGGACTAGCGGGGGTTACAATGAGCAGTTCTTC.

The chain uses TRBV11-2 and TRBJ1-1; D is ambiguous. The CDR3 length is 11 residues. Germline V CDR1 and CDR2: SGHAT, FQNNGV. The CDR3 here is CGSGLNTEAFF. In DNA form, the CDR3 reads TGTGGGAGCGGACTGAACACTGAAGCTTTCTTT.

The CDR3 sequence is CASSYSSGRETQYF. As DNA, the CDR3 is TGTGCCAGCAGTTACTCCAGCGGGAGGGAGACCCAGTACTTC. This chain uses TRBV6-6 with TRBJ2-5; TRBD2 matches at 9 bases. The V segment lost 0 bases and the J segment 5 bases; nucleotides outside the gene matches: 1. This CDR3 contains 14 residues. CDR1 is MNHNY and CDR2 is SVGAGI in the germline V gene (reference sequence).

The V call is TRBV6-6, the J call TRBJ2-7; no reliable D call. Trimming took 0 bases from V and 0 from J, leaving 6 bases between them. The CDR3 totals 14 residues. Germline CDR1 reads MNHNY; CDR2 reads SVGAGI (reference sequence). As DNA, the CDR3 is TGTGCCAGCAGTTACTCGAGGTCCTCCTACGAGCAGTACTTC. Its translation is CASSYSRSSYEQYF.

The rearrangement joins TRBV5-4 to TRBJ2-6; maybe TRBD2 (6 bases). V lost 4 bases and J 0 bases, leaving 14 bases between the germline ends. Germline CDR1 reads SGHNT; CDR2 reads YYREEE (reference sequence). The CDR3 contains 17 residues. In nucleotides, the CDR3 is TGTGCCAGCAGCCAAGACCTCGGGGGCTCTGGGGCCAACGTCCTGACTTTC. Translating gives CASSQDLGGSGANVLTF.

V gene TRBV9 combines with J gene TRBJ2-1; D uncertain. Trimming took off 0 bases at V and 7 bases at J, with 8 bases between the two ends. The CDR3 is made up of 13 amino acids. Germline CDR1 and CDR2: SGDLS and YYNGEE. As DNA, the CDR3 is TGTGCCAGCAGCGTAGAAAAGCAAAATGAGCAGTTCTTC. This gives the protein CASSVEKQNEQFF.

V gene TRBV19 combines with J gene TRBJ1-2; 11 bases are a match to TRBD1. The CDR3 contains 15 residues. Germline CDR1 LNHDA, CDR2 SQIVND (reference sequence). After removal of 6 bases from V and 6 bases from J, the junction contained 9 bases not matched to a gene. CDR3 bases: TGTGCCAGTAGGGGAAGGGGACAGGGGGTAGATGGCTACACCTTC. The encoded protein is CASRGRGQGVDGYTF.

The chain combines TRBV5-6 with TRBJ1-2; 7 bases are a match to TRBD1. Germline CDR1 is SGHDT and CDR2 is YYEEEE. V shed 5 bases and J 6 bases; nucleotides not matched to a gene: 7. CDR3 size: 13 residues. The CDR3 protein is CASRITGANGYTF. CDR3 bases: TGTGCCAGCAGGATAACAGGGGCTAATGGCTACACCTTC.